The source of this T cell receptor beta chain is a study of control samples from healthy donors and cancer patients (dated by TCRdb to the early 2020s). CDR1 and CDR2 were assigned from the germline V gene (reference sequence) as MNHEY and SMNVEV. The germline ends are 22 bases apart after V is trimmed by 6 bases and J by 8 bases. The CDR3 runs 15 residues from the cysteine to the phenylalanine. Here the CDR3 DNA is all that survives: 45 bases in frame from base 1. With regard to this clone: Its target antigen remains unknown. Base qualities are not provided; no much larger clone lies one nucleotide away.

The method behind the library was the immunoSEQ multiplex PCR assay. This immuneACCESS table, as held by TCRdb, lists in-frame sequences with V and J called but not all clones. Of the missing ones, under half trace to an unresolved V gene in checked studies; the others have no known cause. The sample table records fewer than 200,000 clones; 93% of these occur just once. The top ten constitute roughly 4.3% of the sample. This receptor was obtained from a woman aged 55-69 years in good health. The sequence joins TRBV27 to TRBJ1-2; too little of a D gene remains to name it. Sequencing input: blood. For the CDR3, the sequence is CASSQTDGLFRGYTF. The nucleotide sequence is TGTGCCAGCAGCCAAACCGACGGTCTGTTTCGGGGCTACACCTTC.